In its sample, the clone carrying this T cell receptor beta chain was seen a few times. As yet, its antigen is unknown. The data derive from a study of T-cell reconstitution after alpha-beta-depleted transplantation in children. Study observations and caveats: Hyperexpanded clones declined; after one year, newly produced T cells mostly supplied diversity. Reportedly, alpha-beta T cells present about two months post-transplant originated from several hundred expanded clones of graft origin. Where some patients showed high TCRbeta diversity at day 60, it came from recipient T cells and thymic progenitors that had survived.

Preparing the TCRbeta library involved the use of unique molecular identifiers. One entry per CDR3 protein, called by TCRdb with MiXCR from the PCR reads. The table lists about 100,000 distinct CDR3 sequences, approximately 5.4% of them singletons. This CDR3 region has 16 residues. J lost 1 base, V lost 2 bases, and 4 bases had no gene match. Germline V gives CDR1 SGHDN, CDR2 FVKESK. The rearrangement joins TRBV14 to TRBJ2-2; 7 bases fit TRBD2. This TCR was recovered from a female patient aged 2-15 years who had a stem cell transplant for Fanconi anemia, so the T cells may come from the graft donor. Sequenced here: PBMCs, mostly from graft donor cells, sampled 60 days after TCRalphabeta/CD19-depleted stem cell transplant. CDR3 loop: CASSQRTRGNTGELFF. CDR3 DNA sequence: TGTGCCAGCAGCCAACGGACTAGGGGGAACACCGGGGAGCTGTTTTTT. The complete variable domain, with remaining parts taken from reference TRBV14 and TRBJ2-2, reads EAGVTQFPSHSVIEKGQTVTLRCDPISGHDNLYWYRRVMGKEIKFLLHFVKESKQDESGMPNNRFLAERTGGTYSTLKVQPAELEDSGVYFCASSQRTRGNTGELFFGEGSRLTVL.